Sequencing of this T cell receptor (beta chain) was carried out in a study of cytomegalovirus exposure and HLA in healthy donors. The PCR contained 60 Vbeta and 13 Jbeta primers. The table came from immunoSEQ multiplex PCR; TCRdb's copy has only in-frame clones and leaves some out. The table lists over 150,000 clones, 80% to 90% of them singletons. The CDR3 loop spans 17 amino acids. With 4 bases clipped from V and 4 bases from J, the junction kept 9 bases outside the gene matches. Germline CDR1 reads ENHRY; CDR2 reads SYGVKD. The material sequenced was PBMCs. The clonotype originates from a woman younger than 45 in good health and CMV-seropositive. The gene calls are TRBV10-3 and TRBJ2-6, with 8 nucleotides matching TRBD2. CDR3 coding DNA: TGTGCCATCAGTGTGCGGGGGGTAGGGAGAGGGGCCAACGTCCTGACTTTC. Residues: CAISVRGVGRGANVLTF.